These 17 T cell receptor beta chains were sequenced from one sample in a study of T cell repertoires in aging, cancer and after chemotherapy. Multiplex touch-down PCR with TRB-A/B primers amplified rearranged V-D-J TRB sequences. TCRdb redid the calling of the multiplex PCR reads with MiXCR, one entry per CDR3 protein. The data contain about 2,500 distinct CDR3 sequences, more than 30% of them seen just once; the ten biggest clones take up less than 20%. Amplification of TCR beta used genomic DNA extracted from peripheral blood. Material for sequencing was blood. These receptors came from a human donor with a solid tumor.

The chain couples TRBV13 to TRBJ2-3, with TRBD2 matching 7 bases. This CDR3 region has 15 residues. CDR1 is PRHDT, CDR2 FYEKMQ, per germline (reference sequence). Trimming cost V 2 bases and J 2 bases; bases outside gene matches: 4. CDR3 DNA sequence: TGTGCCAGCAGCTTATGGGGGGGGTACACAGATACGCAGTATTTT. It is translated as CASSLWGGYTDTQYF.

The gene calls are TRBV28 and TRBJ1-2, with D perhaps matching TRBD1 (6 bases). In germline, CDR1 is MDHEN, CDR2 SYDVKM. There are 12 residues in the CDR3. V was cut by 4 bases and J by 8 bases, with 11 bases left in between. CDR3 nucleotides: TGTGCCAGCAGTTCAGGGGTGGGAGGCTACACCTTC. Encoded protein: CASSSGVGGYTF.

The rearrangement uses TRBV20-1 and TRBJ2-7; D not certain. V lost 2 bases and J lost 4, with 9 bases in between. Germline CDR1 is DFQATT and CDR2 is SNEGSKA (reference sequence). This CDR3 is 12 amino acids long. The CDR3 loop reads CSARRTDYEQYF. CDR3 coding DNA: TGCAGTGCTAGACGAACAGATTACGAGCAGTACTTC.

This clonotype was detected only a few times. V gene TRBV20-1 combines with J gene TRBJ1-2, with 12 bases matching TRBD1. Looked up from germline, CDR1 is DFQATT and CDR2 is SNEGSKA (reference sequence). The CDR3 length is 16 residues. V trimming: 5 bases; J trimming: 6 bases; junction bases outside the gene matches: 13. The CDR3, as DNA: TGCAGTGCTGGCCGGGACAGGGGGCTATGGGTAGATGGCTACACCTTC. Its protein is CSAGRDRGLWVDGYTF.

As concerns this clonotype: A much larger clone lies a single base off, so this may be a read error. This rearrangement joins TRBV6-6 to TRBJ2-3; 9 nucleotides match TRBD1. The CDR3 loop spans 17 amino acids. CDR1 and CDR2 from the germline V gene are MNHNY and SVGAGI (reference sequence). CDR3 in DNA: TGTGCCAGCAGTTACTCGCCCGGACAGGGGAGCACAGATAAGCAGTATTTT. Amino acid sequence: CASSYSPGQGSTDKQYF.

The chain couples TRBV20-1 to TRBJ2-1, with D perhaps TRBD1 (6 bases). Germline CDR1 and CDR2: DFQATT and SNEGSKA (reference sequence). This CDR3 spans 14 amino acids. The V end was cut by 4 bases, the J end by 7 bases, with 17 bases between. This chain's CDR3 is CSATLRDNRNEQFF. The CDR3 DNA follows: TGCAGTGCTACCCTCCGGGACAATCGGAATGAGCAGTTCTTC.

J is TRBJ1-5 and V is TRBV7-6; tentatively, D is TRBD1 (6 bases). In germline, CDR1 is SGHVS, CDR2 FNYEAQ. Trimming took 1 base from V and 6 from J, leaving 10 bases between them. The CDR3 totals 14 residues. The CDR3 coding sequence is TGTGCCAGCAGCTTAGGGACAGACCGTCAGCCCCAGCATTTT. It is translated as CASSLGTDRQPQHF.

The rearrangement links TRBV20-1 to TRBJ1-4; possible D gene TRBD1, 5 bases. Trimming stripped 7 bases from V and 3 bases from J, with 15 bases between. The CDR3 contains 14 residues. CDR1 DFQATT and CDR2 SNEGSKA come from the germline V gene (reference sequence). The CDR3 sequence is CSVNPRGANEKLFF. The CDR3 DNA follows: TGCAGTGTTAACCCCCGGGGCGCTAATGAAAAACTGTTTTTT.

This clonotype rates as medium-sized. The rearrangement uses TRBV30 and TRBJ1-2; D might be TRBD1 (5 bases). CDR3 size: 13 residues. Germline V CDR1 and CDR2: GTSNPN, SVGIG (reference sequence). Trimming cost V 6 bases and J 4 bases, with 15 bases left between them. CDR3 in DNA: TGTGCCTGCGTCAACGGCCAGGGCTATGGCTACACCTTC. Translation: CACVNGQGYGYTF.

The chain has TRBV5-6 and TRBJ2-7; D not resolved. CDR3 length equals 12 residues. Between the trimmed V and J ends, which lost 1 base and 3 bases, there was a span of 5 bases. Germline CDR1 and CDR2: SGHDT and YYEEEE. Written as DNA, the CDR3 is TGTGCCAGCAGCTTGAACCACTACGAGCAGTACTTC. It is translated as CASSLNHYEQYF.

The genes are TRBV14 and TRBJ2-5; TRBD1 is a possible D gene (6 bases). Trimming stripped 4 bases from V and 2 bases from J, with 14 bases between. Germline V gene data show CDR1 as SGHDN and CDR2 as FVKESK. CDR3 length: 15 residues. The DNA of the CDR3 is TGTGCCAGCAGCCTGATACAGGGCTCTCAAGAGACCCAGTACTTC. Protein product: CASSLIQGSQETQYF. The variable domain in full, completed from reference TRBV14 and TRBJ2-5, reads EAGVTQFPSHSVIEKGQTVTLRCDPISGHDNLYWYRRVMGKEIKFLLHFVKESKQDESGMPNNRFLAERTGGTYSTLKVQPAELEDSGVYFCASSLIQGSQETQYFGPGTRLLVL.

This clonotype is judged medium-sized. The CDR3 DNA follows: TGTGCCAGCTCACCGGTTCAGACAGGGTCCCAGCCCCAGCATTTT. This gives the protein CASSPVQTGSQPQHF. This chain links TRBV18 with TRBJ1-5, with TRBD1 matching over 7 bases. The CDR3 is 15 amino acids. J lost 7 bases, V lost 3 bases, and 9 bases had no gene match. Germline CDR1 reads KGHSH; CDR2 reads LQKENI.

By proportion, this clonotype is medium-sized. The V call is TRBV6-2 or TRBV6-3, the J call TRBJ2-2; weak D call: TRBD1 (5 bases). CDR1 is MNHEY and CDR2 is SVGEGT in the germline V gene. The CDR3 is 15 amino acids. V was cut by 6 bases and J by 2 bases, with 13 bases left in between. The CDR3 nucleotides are TGTGCCAGCAGGCTAGACAGACTTAACACCGGGGAGCTGTTTTTT. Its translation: CASRLDRLNTGELFF.

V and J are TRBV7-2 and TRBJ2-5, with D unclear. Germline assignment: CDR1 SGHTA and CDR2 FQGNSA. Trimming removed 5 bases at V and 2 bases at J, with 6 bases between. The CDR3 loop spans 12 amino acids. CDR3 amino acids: CASSPQQETQYF. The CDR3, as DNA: TGTGCCAGCAGCCCTCAGCAAGAGACCCAGTACTTC.

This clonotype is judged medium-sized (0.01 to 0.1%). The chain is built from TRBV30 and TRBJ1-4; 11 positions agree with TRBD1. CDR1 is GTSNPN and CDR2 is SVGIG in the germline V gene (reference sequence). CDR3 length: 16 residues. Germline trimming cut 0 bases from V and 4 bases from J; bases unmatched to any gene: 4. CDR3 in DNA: TGTGCCTGGAGTGTAGGGGACAGGGGGTTTAATGAAAAACTGTTTTTT. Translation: CAWSVGDRGFNEKLFF.

The CDR3 region is CASGLTGHYEQYF. CDR3 nucleotide sequence: TGTGCCAGCGGACTGACAGGGCACTACGAGCAGTACTTC. This chain uses TRBV6-6 with TRBJ2-7; TRBD1 matches at 7 bases. The CDR3 contains 13 residues. The junction had 7 bases not matched to a gene; V was cut back by 8 bases and J by 3 bases. Germline CDR1 and CDR2: MNHNY and SVGAGI (reference sequence).

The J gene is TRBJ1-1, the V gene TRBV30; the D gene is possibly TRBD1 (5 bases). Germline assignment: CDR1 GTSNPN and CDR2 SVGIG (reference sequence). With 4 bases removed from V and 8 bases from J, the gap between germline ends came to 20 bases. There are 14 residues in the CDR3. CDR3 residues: CAWTKSTGGLEAFF. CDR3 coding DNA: TGTGCCTGGACTAAATCAACAGGAGGGTTGGAAGCTTTCTTT.